A selection of T cell receptor beta chains follows, all from one sample in a study of cytomegalovirus exposure and HLA in healthy donors. Method: immunoSEQ multiplex PCR; TCRdb's copy keeps in-frame clones and lacks some. Of over 100,000 clones listed, roughly 80% are singletons. Source material: PBMCs. The receptor set was obtained from a man younger than 45 in good health and CMV-seronegative. CDR3s include the opening cysteine and the closing phenylalanine or tryptophan. The D gene is left open where the match is weak. Not every row has a clone size; where given, it reads once, few, many or a size class.

size	D	J	V	CDR3	DNA
few	TRBD1	TRBJ2-7	TRBV28	CASRVPGQGNEQYF	TGTGCCAGCAGAGTTCCCGGACAGGGAAACGAGCAGTACTTC
NA	TRBD2	TRBJ2-2	TRBV28	CASRPGGTGELFF	TGTGCCAGCAGGCCGGGGGGCACCGGGGAGCTGTTTTTT
NA	NA	TRBJ2-1	TRBV11-2	CASSRFRGGDNEQFF	TGTGCCAGCAGCCGTTTCAGGGGAGGGGACAATGAGCAGTTCTTC
NA	NA	TRBJ1-2	TRBV28	CASSQYAGYTF	TGTGCCAGCAGCCAATACGCGGGCTACACCTTC
NA	TRBD1	TRBJ2-7	TRBV2	CASSLPSTGRGSYEQYF	TGTGCCAGCAGTTTACCTTCGACAGGGCGAGGCTCCTACGAGCAGTACTTC
NA	TRBD2	TRBJ2-7	TRBV6-5	CASSSLAGGPYEQYF	TGTGCCAGCAGTAGTCTAGCGGGGGGGCCTTACGAGCAGTACTTC
NA	NA	TRBJ2-2	TRBV18	CASSRGGATTFNTGELFF	TGTGCCAGCTCAAGGGGCGGCGCCACAACCTTTAACACCGGGGAGCTGTTTTTT
NA	NA	TRBJ1-1	TRBV2	CASRIQGMNTEAFF	TGTGCCAGCAGAATACAGGGAATGAACACTGAAGCTTTCTTT
NA	NA	TRBJ1-3	TRBV2	CASSAILAGPGNTIYF	TGTGCCAGCAGTGCTATACTGGCAGGTCCTGGAAACACCATATATTTT
few	NA	TRBJ2-3	TRBV14	CASSQEGPDFSTDTQYF	TGTGCCAGCAGCCAAGAAGGTCCGGACTTCAGCACAGATACGCAGTATTTT
NA	NA	TRBJ1-4	TRBV4-3	CASSQVRGGANEKLFF	TGCGCCAGCAGCCAAGTTAGGGGAGGCGCTAATGAAAAACTGTTTTTT
NA	TRBD2	TRBJ2-5	TRBV5-1	CASSFAAGPGETQYF	TGCGCCAGCAGCTTCGCAGCGGGGCCGGGAGAGACCCAGTACTTC
NA	NA	TRBJ1-1	TRBV6-1	CASSEWKLNTEAFF	TGTGCCAGCAGTGAATGGAAACTAAACACTGAAGCTTTCTTT
NA	TRBD1	TRBJ1-5	TRBV7-8	CASSLGQGWGNQPQHF	TGTGCCAGCAGCCTAGGACAGGGCTGGGGCAATCAGCCCCAGCATTTT
NA	NA	TRBJ2-2	TRBV7-2	CASSVDFTGELFF	TGTGCCAGCAGCGTAGACTTTACCGGGGAGCTGTTTTTT
NA	TRBD1	TRBJ1-5	TRBV7-9	CASSSTGGNQPQHF	TGTGCCAGCAGCTCGACAGGGGGCAATCAGCCCCAGCATTTT
NA	NA	TRBJ1-2	TRBV5-6	CASSLGVASGYGYTF	TGTGCCAGCAGCTTGGGGGTGGCTTCGGGCTATGGCTACACCTTC
NA	NA	TRBJ2-7	TRBV15	CATSRVRVGIRKDGDEQYF	TGTGCCACCAGCAGAGTACGGGTCGGCATAAGGAAAGATGGTGACGAGCAGTACTTC
NA	NA	TRBJ1-4	TRBV25-1	CASSDESYSREKLFF	TGTGCCAGCAGTGATGAGAGTTATTCTAGGGAAAAACTGTTTTTT
NA	NA	TRBJ2-6	TRBV5-5	CASSLAGAGGANGLTF	TGTGCCAGCAGCTTGGCGGGAGCGGGTGGGGCCAACGGCCTGACTTTC
NA	NA	TRBJ2-6	TRBV15	CATSTYTGSGANVLTF	TGTGCCACCAGCACCTATACGGGCTCTGGGGCCAACGTCCTGACTTTC
once	TRBD1	TRBJ1-4	TRBV19	CASSLPGQRVREKLFF	TGTGCCAGTAGTCTTCCGGGACAGCGGGTGAGGGAAAAACTGTTTTTT
NA	TRBD2	TRBJ2-5	TRBV7-9	CASSLASGGLLAGSQYF	TGTGCCAGCAGCTTAGCTAGCGGGGGCCTATTGGCCGGGTCCCAGTACTTC
NA	TRBD2	TRBJ2-1	TRBV7-2	CASSLSVSSGGKNEQFF	TGTGCCAGCAGCTTAAGCGTCAGTAGCGGGGGGAAAAATGAGCAGTTCTTC
NA	TRBD2	TRBJ2-6	TRBV10-1	CASSVGGAGANVLTF	TGCGCCAGCAGTGTGGGGGGGGCTGGGGCCAACGTCCTGACTTTC
once	TRBD1	TRBJ1-6	TRBV9	CASSGSPGGTGGGPLHF	TGTGCCAGCAGCGGGTCTCCTGGGGGCACAGGGGGGGGACCCCTCCACTTT
NA	TRBD1	TRBJ2-3	TRBV6-1	CASSAGDRFLDTQYF	TGTGCCAGCAGTGCTGGGGACAGGTTCTTAGATACGCAGTATTTT
NA	NA	TRBJ1-1	TRBV7-8	CASSLRESAEAFF	TGTGCCAGCAGCTTACGGGAGTCGGCAGAAGCTTTCTTT
NA	TRBD2	TRBJ2-3	TRBV7-2	CASSIGLAGGPSTDTQYF	TGTGCCAGCAGCATCGGACTAGCGGGGGGTCCCAGCACAGATACGCAGTATTTT
few	NA	TRBJ1-2	TRBV7-2	CASSLDFRGDYGYTF	TGTGCCAGCAGCTTAGATTTTAGAGGAGACTATGGCTACACCTTC
NA	TRBD1	TRBJ2-5	TRBV9	CASSVGAGGLQETQYF	TGTGCCAGCAGCGTAGGGGCAGGGGGCCTTCAAGAGACCCAGTACTTC
NA	TRBD2	TRBJ2-2	TRBV5-1	CASSLAGGETLELFF	TGCGCCAGCAGCTTGGCCGGGGGGGAGACCTTGGAGCTGTTTTTT
once	NA	TRBJ1-5	TRBV6-5	CASRIRAYSNQPQHF	TGTGCCAGCAGGATCAGGGCCTATAGCAATCAGCCCCAGCATTTT
NA	TRBD2	TRBJ2-5	TRBV5-1	CASSLNGLAGGETQYF	TGCGCCAGCAGCCTCAACGGACTAGCGGGCGGAGAGACCCAGTACTTC
NA	TRBD1	TRBJ2-7	TRBV28	CASSPPGQGAGEQYF	TGTGCCAGCAGCCCTCCCGGACAGGGGGCGGGGGAGCAGTACTTC
NA	NA	TRBJ1-3	TRBV7-9	CASSPGGVSSGNTIYF	TGTGCCAGCAGTCCGGGGGGGGTGAGCTCTGGAAACACCATATATTTT
medium-sized	TRBD2	TRBJ2-3	TRBV6-4	CASSDLAGSTDTQYF	TGTGCCAGCAGTGACCTAGCGGGGAGCACAGATACGCAGTATTTT
NA	NA	TRBJ2-7	TRBV5-6	CASSPGLPADEQYF	TGTGCCAGCAGCCCGGGACTTCCCGCTGATGAGCAGTACTTC
NA	TRBD1	TRBJ1-2	TRBV9	CASSVGSNRGGSYYGYTF	TGTGCCAGCAGCGTAGGCTCTAACAGGGGGGGCAGTTACTATGGCTACACCTTC
NA	NA	TRBJ1-1	TRBV6-5	CASSYPGGMEAFF	TGTGCCAGCAGTTACCCCGGGGGAATGGAAGCTTTCTTT
NA	NA	TRBJ1-2	TRBV9	CASTEGQAGGYGYTF	TGTGCCAGCACGGAGGGGCAGGCTGGGGGCTATGGCTACACCTTC
NA	NA	TRBJ2-3	TRBV11-2	CASSQTRTGSDTQYF	TGTGCCAGCAGCCAGACCCGAACAGGGTCAGATACGCAGTATTTT
NA	NA	TRBJ2-7	TRBV5-4	CASSLFAGPSYEQYF	TGTGCCAGCAGCTTGTTTGCAGGGCCTTCCTACGAGCAGTACTTC
once	TRBD1	TRBJ1-5	TRBV28	CASSFGRAGGHNQPQHF	TGTGCCAGCAGTTTCGGCCGGGCAGGGGGCCATAATCAGCCCCAGCATTTT
NA	TRBD1	TRBJ2-2	TRBV10-2	CASSNRGGELFF	TGCGCCAGCAGCAACAGGGGCGGGGAGCTGTTTTTT
NA	NA	TRBJ1-1	TRBV4-3	CASSQDRAFLNTEAFF	TGCGCCAGCAGCCAAGATAGAGCGTTCTTGAACACTGAAGCTTTCTTT
NA	NA	TRBJ1-2	TRBV28	CASSSQGFNGYTF	TGTGCCAGCAGTTCTCAGGGCTTTAACGGCTACACCTTC
once	TRBD2	TRBJ2-7	TRBV18	CASSPPLAGSYEQYF	TGTGCCAGCTCACCACCATTAGCGGGGTCCTACGAGCAGTACTTC
few	TRBD2	TRBJ2-1	TRBV5-4	CASSFTGGGDEQFF	TGTGCCAGCAGCTTTACGGGGGGAGGGGATGAGCAGTTCTTC
few	TRBD1	TRBJ2-7	TRBV11-3	CASSTGVGNEQYF	TGTGCCAGCAGCACAGGGGTAGGCAACGAGCAGTACTTC
NA	NA	TRBJ1-1	TRBV5-1	CASSTTGFTEAFF	TGCGCCAGCAGCACCACAGGGTTCACTGAAGCTTTCTTT
NA	TRBD2	TRBJ2-3	TRBV7-9	CASSLSGGNTDTQYF	TGTGCCAGCAGCCTTAGCGGGGGAAACACAGATACGCAGTATTTT
NA	NA	TRBJ1-6	TRBV27	CASSPRDGGDISPLHF	TGTGCCAGCAGTCCGAGGGATGGGGGGGATATTTCACCCCTCCACTTT
NA	NA	TRBJ2-7	TRBV28	CASSFSLVEQYF	TGTGCCAGCAGTTTCTCCCTCGTCGAGCAGTACTTC
NA	TRBD1	TRBJ1-1	TRBV7-2	CASSLDYRGILNTEAFF	TGTGCCAGCAGCTTAGACTACAGGGGGATCTTGAACACTGAAGCTTTCTTT
once	TRBD1	TRBJ2-3	TRBV4-1	CASSLGDRAVDF	TGCGCCAGCAGCCTAGGGGACAGGGCAGTGGATTTT
NA	TRBD2	TRBJ2-7	TRBV14	CASSPRLAGHYEQYF	TGTGCCAGCAGCCCGAGACTAGCGGGGCATTACGAGCAGTACTTC
NA	TRBD1	TRBJ2-1	TRBV19	CASSLRTGIYNEQFF	TGTGCCAGTAGTCTCAGGACAGGAATCTACAATGAGCAGTTCTTC
NA	NA	TRBJ1-2	TRBV9	CASSVVQGDYGYTF	TGTGCCAGCAGCGTAGTCCAAGGGGACTATGGCTACACCTTC
NA	TRBD1	TRBJ2-3	TRBV7-9	CASSSGQGRRDTQYF	TGTGCCAGCAGCTCGGGACAGGGCCGGAGAGATACGCAGTATTTT